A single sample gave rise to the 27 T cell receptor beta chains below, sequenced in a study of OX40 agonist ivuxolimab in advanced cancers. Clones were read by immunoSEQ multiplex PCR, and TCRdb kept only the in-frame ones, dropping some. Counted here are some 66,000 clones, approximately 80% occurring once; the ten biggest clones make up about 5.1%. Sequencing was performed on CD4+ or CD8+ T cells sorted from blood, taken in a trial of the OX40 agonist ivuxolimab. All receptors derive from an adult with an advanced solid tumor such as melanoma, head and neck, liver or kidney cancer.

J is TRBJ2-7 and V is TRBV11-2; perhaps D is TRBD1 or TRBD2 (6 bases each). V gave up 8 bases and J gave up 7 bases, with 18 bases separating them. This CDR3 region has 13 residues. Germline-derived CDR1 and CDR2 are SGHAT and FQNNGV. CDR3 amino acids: CASGTLQGGEQYV. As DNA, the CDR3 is TGTGCCAGCGGTACCTTACAGGGAGGTGAGCAGTACGTC.

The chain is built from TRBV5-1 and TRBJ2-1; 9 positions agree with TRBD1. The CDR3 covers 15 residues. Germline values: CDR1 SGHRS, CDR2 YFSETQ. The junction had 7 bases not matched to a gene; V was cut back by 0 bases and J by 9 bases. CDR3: CASSLEGQGKIEQFF. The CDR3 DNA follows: TGCGCCAGCAGCTTGGAGGGACAGGGTAAGATTGAGCAGTTCTTC.

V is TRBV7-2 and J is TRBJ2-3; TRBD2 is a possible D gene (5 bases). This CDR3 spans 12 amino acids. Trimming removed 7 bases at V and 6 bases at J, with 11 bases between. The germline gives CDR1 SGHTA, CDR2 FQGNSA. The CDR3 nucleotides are TGTGCCAGCACCCGGACTGTGGATACGCAGTATTTT. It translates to CASTRTVDTQYF.

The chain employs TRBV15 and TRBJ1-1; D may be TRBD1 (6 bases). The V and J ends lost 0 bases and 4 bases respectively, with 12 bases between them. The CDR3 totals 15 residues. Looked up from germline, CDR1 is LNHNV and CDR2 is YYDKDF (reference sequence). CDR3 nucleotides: TGTGCCACCAGCAGAGAGATTTCAGGGGTCACTGAAGCTTTCTTT. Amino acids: CATSREISGVTEAFF.

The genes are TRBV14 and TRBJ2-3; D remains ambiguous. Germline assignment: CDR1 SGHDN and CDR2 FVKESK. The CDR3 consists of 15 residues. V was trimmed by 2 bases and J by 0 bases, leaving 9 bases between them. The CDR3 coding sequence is TGTGCCAGCAGCCAATGGCAGGAGAGCACAGATACGCAGTATTTT. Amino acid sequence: CASSQWQESTDTQYF.

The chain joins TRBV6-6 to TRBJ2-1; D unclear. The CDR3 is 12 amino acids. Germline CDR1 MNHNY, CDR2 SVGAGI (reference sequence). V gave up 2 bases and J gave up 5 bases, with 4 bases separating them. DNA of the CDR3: TGTGCCAGCAGTTACCTGAACAATGAGCAGTTCTTC. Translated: CASSYLNNEQFF.

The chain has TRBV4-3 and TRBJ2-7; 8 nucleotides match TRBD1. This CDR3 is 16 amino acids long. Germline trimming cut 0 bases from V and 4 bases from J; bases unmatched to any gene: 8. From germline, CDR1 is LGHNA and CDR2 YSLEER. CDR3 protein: CASSQDYSGGGYEQYF. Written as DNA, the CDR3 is TGCGCCAGCAGCCAAGATTACTCAGGGGGCGGGTACGAGCAGTACTTC.

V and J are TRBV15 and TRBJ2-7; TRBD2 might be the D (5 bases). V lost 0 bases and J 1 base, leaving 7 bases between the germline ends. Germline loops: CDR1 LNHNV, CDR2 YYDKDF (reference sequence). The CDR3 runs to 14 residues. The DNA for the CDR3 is TGTGCCACCAGCAGAGATGAGGGTTCCTACGAGCAGTACTTC. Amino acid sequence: CATSRDEGSYEQYF.

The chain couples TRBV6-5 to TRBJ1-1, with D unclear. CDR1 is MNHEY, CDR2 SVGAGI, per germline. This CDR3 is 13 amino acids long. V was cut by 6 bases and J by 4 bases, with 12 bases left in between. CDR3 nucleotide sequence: TGTGCCAGCAGGAGCCCCCGGGCCACTGAAGCTTTCTTT. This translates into CASRSPRATEAFF.

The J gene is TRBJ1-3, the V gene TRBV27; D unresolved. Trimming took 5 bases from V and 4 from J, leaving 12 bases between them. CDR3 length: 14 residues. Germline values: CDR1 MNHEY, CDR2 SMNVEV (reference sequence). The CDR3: CASSAGLEGNTIYF. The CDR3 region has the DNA TGTGCCAGCAGTGCAGGTTTGGAAGGAAACACCATATATTTT.

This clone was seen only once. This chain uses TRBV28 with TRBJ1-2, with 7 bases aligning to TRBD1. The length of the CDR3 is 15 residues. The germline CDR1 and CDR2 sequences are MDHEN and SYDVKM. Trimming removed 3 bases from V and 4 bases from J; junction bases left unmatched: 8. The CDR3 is CASSFPGGRGYGYTF. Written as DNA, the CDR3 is TGTGCCAGCAGTTTCCCAGGGGGGCGTGGCTATGGCTACACCTTC.

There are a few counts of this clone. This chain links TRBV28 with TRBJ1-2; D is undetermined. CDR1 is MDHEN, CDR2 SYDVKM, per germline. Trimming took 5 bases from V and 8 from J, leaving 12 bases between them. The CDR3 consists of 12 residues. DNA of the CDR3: TGTGCCAGCAGTCGGGCACTGCGGGGCTACACCTTC. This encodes CASSRALRGYTF.

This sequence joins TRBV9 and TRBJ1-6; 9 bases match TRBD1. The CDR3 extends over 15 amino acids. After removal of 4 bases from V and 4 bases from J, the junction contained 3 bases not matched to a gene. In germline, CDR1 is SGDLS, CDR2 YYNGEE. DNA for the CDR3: TGTGCCAGCAGCCTGGGGACAGGGTATAATTCACCCCTCCACTTT. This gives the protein CASSLGTGYNSPLHF.

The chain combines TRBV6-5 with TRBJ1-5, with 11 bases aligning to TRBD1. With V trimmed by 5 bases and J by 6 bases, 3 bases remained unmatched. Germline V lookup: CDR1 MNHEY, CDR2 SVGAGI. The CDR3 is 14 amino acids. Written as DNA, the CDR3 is TGTGCCAGCAGTGGACAGGGGGCAGGTCAGCCCCAGCATTTT. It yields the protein CASSGQGAGQPQHF.

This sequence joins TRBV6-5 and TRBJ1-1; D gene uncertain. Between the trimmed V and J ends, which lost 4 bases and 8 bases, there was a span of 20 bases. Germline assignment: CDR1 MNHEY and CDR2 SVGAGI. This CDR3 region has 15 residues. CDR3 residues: CASSSPRLAGGEAFF. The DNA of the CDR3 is TGTGCCAGCAGTTCCCCAAGGTTGGCAGGCGGGGAAGCTTTCTTT.

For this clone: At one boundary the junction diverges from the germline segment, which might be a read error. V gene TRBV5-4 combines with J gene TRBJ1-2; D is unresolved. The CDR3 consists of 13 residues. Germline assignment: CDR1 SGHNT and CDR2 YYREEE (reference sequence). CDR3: CASSQSANYGYTF. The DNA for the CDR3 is TGCGCCAGCAGCCAATCAGCAAACTATGGCTACACCTTC.

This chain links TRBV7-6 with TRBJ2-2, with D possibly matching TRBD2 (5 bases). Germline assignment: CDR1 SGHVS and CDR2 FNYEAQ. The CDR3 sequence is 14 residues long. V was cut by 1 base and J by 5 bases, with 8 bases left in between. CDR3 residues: CASSLGSGTGELFF. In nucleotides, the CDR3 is TGTGCCAGCAGCTTAGGGTCGGGGACCGGGGAGCTGTTTTTT.

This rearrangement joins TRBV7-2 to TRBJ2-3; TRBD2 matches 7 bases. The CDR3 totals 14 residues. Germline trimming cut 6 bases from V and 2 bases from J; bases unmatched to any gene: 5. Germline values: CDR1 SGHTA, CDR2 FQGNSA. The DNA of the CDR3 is TGTGCCAGCAGGACTGGACTAGTCACAGATACGCAGTATTTT. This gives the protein CASRTGLVTDTQYF. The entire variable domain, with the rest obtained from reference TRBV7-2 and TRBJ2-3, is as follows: GAGVSQSPSNKVTEKGKDVELRCDPISGHTALYWYRQSLGQGLEFLIYFQGNSAPDKSGLPSDRFSAERTGGSVSTLTIQRTQQEDSAVYLCASRTGLVTDTQYFGPGTRLTVL.

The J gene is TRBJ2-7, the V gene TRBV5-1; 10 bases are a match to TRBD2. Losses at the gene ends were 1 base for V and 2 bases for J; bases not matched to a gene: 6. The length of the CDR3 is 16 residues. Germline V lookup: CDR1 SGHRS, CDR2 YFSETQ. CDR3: CASSLWASGSAYEQYF. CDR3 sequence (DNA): TGCGCCAGCAGCTTGTGGGCTAGCGGGAGCGCCTACGAGCAGTACTTC.

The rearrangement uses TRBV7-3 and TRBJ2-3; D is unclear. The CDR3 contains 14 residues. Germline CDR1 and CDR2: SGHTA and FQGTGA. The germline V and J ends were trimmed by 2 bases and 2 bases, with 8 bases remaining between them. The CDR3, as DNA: TGTGCCAGCAGCTTAGGACCCCACACAGATACGCAGTATTTT. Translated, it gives CASSLGPHTDTQYF.

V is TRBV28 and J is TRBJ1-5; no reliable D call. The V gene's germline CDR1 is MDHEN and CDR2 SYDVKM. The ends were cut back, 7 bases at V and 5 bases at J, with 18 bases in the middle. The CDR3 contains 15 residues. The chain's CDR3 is CASTTRTSPDQPQHF. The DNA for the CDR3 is TGTGCCAGCACGACGAGGACCTCGCCCGATCAGCCCCAGCATTTT.

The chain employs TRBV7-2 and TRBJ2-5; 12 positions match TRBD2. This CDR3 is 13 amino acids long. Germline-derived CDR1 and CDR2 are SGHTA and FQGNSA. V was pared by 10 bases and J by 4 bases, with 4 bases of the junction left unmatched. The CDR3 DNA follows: TGTGCCACTAGCGGGAGGGCCGTAGAGACCCAGTACTTC. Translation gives CATSGRAVETQYF.

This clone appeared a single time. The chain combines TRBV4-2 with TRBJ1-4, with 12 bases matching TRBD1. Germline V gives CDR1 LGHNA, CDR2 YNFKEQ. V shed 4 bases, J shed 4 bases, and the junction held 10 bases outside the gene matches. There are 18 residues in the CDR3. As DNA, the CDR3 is TGTGCCAGCAGCCGGGGGACAGGGGGCGATTATGGTAATGAAAAACTGTTTTTT. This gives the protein CASSRGTGGDYGNEKLFF.

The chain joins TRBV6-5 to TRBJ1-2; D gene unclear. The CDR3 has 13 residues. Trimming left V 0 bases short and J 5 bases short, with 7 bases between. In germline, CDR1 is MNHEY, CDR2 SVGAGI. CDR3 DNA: TGTGCCAGCAGTTACTCGGATAGATATGGCTACACCTTC. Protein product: CASSYSDRYGYTF.

The CDR3 nucleotides read TGTGCCAGCAGCTCTCCTGGGGCGGGAGGGCCATGGGCCAATGAGCAGTTCTTC. Its protein product is CASSSPGAGGPWANEQFF. This chain links TRBV7-9 with TRBJ2-1; TRBD2 matches 9 bases. The CDR3 length is 18 residues. Germline CDR1 reads SEHNR; CDR2 reads FQNEAQ (reference sequence). Trimming cost V 4 bases and J 6 bases; bases outside gene matches: 16.

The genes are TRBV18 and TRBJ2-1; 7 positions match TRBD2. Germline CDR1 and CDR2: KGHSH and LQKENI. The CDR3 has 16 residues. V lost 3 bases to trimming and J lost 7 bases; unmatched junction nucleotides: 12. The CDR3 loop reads CASSPGYGGRMNEQFF. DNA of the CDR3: TGTGCCAGCTCACCCGGCTACGGCGGGAGAATGAATGAGCAGTTCTTC.

For the CDR3, the DNA is TGTGCCAGCAGCGTCCGGACTAGCGGGCTCAATGAGCAGTTCTTC. Encoded protein: CASSVRTSGLNEQFF. The chain employs TRBV9 and TRBJ2-1, with 11 bases fitting TRBD2. Germline V lookup: CDR1 SGDLS, CDR2 YYNGEE. Trimming cost V 2 bases and J 6 bases; bases outside gene matches: 4. The CDR3 has 15 amino acids.